A selection of T cell receptor beta chains follows, all from one sample in a study of chemoradiotherapy in HPV16-positive cancers. Sequenced by immunoSEQ multiplex PCR; TCRdb stores in-frame clones only, minus some. Of over a thousand clones in the sample, about two thirds were seen once. Material: tumor tissue, obtained from a patient who underwent chemoradiotherapy. The receptors here all came from a human donor with HPV-associated anogenital cancer. Both conserved end residues are part of each CDR3.

v_call cdr3_aa
TRBV19 CASTLGHASNQPQHF
TRBV7-9 CASSLRQGASTGELFF
TRBV5-5 CASSRYATNEKLFF
TRBV10-2 CASSLGTSGVTTNTGELFF
TRBV7-7 CAIATVNTGELFF
TRBV7-6 CASSPGQATEAFF
TRBV9 CASSVPRGQYSTDTQYF
TRBV4-2 CASSFPIQGSMNTEAFF
TRBV30 CAWSLDRVLYGYTF
TRBV28 CASSLFPGAYEQYF
TRBV9 CASSPRYSSTYEQYF
TRBV19 CASSIGLEQFF
TRBV28 CASRKKMEEKNNQPQHF
TRBV4-1 CASSQDQNLQGAEAFF
TRBV29-1 CSASAGGGNQPRHF
TRBV19 CASTDRESSYEQYF
TRBV7-9 CASSSGLAGYQETQYF
TRBV2 CASNWRGSSEQYF
TRBV5-1 CASSPPGLAGGPVEQYF
TRBV11-3 CASLQGGYTEAFF
TRBV29-1 CSVERTRGGGEQYF
TRBV5-1 CASSLSSAGAQETQYF
TRBV2 CASSTNRAHSPLHF
TRBV6-1 CACQQDRAQLYEQYF
TRBV6-6 CASSYSANTQYF
TRBV5-1 CASSPPGLAGGPVEQYF
TRBV5-1 CASSLAGQGISYEQYF
TRBV29-1 CSVDSGVLAGELFF
TRBV13 CASSRRQNNDNEQFF
TRBV5-6 CASSFKGSDEQYF
TRBV9 CASTTGGYDEQFF
TRBV9 CASSLRTSENEQFF
TRBV5-4 CASSPEGGPLETQYF
TRBV21-1 CASSKGGSNRPYGYTF
TRBV7-9 CASSLMGAHEQYF
TRBV6-5 CASSRDGNYGYTF
TRBV18 CASSPPVQANTEAFF
TRBV5-1 CASGGGSTEAFF
TRBV10-3 CAISEGLGYEQYF
TRBV18 CASSPPEWGDTEAFF
TRBV19 CASSITSGPEQFF
TRBV6-5 CASSYTGNTEAFF
TRBV14 CASSQGFGGATDTQYF
TRBV29-1 CSVKTVSQTHEQYF
TRBV29-1 CSVEPSWGGYNEQFF
TRBV7-8 CASSLRDRGIYEQYF
TRBV5-4 CASSLNTNYGYTF
TRBV29-1 CSVVGGTVEAFF
TRBV30 CAWKLAYNSPLHF
TRBV11-3 CASSQGGLAGERSYEQYF
TRBV28 CASSLFAQPDHEQYF